The source of this TCR beta chain is a study of cytomegalovirus exposure and HLA in healthy donors. PCR was performed using 60 Vbeta and 13 Jbeta primers. Assay used: immunoSEQ multiplex PCR; TCRdb lists only in-frame clones, some missing. The top ten clones hold 4.8% of a sample with approximately 110,000 clones, 65% to 75% of them seen once. The germline gives CDR1 SGHVS, CDR2 FNYEAQ. V dropped 2 bases and J dropped 2 bases, with 9 bases sitting between them. This CDR3 region has 15 residues. The origin of this receptor is a young man in good health and CMV-seropositive. Sequencing used PBMCs. The V call is TRBV7-6, the J call TRBJ2-2; TRBD1 is a possible D gene (5 bases). Here the CDR3 DNA reads TGTGCCAGCAGCTTATATGGGGCAAACACCGGGGAGCTGTTTTTT. Encoded protein: CASSLYGANTGELFF.